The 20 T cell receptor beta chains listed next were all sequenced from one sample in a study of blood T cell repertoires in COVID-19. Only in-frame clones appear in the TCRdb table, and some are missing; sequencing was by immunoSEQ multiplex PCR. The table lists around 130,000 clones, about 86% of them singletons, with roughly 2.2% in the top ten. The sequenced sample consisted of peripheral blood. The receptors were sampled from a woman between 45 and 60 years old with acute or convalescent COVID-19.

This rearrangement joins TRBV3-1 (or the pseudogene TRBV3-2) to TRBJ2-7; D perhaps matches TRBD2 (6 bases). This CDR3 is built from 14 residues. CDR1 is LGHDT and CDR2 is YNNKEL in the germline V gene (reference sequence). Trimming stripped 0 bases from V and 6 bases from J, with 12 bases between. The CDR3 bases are TGTGCCAGCAGCCAAGACGGAGGGCCCCGCGAGCAGTACTTC. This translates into CASSQDGGPREQYF.

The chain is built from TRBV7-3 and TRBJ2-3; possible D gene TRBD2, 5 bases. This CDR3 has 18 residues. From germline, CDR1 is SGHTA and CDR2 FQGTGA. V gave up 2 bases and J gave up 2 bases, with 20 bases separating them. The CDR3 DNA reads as TGTGCCAGCAGCTTAGGAGGTTATATGGATATGAACACAGATACGCAGTATTTT. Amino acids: CASSLGGYMDMNTDTQYF.

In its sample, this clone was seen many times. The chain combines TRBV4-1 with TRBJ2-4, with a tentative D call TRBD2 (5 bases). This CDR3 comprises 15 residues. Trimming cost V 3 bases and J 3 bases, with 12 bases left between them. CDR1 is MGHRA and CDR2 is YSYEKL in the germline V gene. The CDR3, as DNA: TGCGCCAGCAGCCAGCCCGGGGTCGTCAAAAACATTCAGTACTTC. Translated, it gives CASSQPGVVKNIQYF.

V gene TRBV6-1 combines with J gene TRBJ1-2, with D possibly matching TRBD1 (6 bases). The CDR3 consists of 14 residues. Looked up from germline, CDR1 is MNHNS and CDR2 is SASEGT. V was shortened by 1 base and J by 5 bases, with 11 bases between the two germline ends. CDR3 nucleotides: TGTGCCAGCAGTGAAGAAGGGGGGGCGTATGGCTACACCTTC. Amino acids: CASSEEGGAYGYTF.

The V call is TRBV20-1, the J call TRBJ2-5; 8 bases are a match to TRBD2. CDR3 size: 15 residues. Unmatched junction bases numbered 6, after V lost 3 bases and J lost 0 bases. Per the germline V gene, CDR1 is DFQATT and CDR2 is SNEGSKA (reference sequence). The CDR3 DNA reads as TGCAGTGCTAGTTGGCGGGGGGCGTACCAAGAGACCCAGTACTTC. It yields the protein CSASWRGAYQETQYF.

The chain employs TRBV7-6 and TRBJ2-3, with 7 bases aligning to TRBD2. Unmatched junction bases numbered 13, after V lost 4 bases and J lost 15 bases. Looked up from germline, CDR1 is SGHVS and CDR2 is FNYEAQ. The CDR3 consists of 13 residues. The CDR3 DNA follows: TGTGCCAGCAGCTCAGACCTTAGCGGGCCGCCTTATTTT. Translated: CASSSDLSGPPYF.

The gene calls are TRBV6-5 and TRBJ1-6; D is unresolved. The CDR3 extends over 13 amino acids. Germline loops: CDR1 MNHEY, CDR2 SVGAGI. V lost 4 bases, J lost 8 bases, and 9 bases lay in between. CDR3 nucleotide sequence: TGTGCCAGCAGTTTTACTACTGATTCACCCCTCCACTTT. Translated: CASSFTTDSPLHF.

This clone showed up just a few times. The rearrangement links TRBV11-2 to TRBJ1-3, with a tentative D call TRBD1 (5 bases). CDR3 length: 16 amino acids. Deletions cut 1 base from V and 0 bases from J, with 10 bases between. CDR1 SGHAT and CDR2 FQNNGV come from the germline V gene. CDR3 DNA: TGTGCCAGCAGCTTAGGCCATCAGGGCTCTGGAAACACCATATATTTT. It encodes CASSLGHQGSGNTIYF. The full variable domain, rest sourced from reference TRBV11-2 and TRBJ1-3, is EAGVAQSPRYKIIEKRQSVAFWCNPISGHATLYWYQQILGQGPKLLIQFQNNGVVDDSQLPKDRFSAERLKGVDSTLKIQPAKLEDSAVYLCASSLGHQGSGNTIYFGEGSWLTVV.

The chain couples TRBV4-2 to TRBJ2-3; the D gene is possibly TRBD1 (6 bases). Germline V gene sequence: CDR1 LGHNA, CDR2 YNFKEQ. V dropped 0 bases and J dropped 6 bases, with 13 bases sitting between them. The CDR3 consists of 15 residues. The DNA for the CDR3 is TGTGCCAGCAGCCAAGAAAGAGGGGGTTTTGATACGCAGTATTTT. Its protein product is CASSQERGGFDTQYF.

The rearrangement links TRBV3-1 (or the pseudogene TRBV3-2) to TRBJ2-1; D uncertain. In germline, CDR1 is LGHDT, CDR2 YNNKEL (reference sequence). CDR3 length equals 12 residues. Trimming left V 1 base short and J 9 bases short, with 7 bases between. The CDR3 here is CASSQVGAEQFF. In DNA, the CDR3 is TGTGCCAGCAGCCAAGTGGGCGCTGAGCAGTTCTTC.

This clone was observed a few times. CDR3 bases: TGTGCCAGCAGTTCCAGGGGTGTTAAGGACGAGCAGTACTTC. This encodes CASSSRGVKDEQYF. V usage is TRBV27 and J usage is TRBJ2-7; a possible D gene is TRBD1 (6 bases). The V gene lost 4 bases and the J gene lost 5 bases, with 15 bases spanning the gap. This CDR3 comprises 14 residues. Germline V lookup: CDR1 MNHEY, CDR2 SMNVEV (reference sequence).

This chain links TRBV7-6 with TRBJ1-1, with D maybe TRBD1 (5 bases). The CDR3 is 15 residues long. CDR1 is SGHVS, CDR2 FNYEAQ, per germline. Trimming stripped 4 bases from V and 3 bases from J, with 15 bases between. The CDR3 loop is CASSWRQGGDTEAFF. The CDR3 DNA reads TGTGCCAGCAGCTGGAGGCAGGGAGGGGACACTGAAGCTTTCTTT.

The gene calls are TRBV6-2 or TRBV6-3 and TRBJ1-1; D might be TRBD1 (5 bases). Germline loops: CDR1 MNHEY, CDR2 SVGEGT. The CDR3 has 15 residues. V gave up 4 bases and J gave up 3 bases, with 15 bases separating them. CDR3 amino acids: CASSWGWGMDTEAFF. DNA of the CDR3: TGTGCCAGCAGTTGGGGTTGGGGCATGGACACTGAAGCTTTCTTT.

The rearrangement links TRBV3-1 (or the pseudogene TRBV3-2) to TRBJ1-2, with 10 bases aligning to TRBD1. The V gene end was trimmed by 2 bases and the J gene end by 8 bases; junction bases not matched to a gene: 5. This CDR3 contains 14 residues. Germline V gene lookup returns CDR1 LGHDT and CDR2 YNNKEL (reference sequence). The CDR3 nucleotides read TGTGCCAGCAGCCAAATTATGACAGGGGGCGGCTACACCTTC. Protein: CASSQIMTGGGYTF.

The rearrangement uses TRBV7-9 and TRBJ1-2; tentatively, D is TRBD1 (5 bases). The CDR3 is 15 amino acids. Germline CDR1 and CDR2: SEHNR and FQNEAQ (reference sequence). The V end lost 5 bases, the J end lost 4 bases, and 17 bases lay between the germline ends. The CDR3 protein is CASSRDGNHFYGYTF. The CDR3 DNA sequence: TGTGCCAGCAGCAGGGACGGGAACCACTTCTATGGCTACACCTTC.

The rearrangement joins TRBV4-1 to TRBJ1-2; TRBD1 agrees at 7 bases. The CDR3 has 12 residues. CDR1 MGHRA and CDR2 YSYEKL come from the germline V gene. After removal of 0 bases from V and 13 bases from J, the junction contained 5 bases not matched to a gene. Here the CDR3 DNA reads TGCGCCAGCAGCCAAGATGCGACAGGGTTCACCTTC. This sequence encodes CASSQDATGFTF.

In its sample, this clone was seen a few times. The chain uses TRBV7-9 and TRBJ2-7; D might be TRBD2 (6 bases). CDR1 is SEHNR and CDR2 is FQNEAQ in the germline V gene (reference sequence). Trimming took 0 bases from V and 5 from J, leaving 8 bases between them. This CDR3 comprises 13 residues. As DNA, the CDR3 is TGTGCCAGCAGCTTAGCAGGGACTGACGAGCAGTACTTC. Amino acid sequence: CASSLAGTDEQYF.

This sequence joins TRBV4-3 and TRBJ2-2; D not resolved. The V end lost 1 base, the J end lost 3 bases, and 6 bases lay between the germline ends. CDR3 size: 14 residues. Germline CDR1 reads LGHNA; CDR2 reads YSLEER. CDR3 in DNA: TGCGCCAGCAGCCAAGGAGGATACACCGGGGAGCTGTTTTTT. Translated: CASSQGGYTGELFF.

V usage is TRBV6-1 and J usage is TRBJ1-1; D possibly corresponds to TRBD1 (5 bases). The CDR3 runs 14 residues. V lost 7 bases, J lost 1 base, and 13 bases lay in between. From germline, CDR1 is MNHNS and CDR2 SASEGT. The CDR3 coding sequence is TGTGCCAGCACCCTCTGGGGCCAGAACACTGAAGCTTTCTTT. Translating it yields CASTLWGQNTEAFF.

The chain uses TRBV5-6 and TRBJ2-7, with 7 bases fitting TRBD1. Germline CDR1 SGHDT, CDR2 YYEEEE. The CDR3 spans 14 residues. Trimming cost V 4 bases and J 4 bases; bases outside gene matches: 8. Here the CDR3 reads CASSRDRVGYEQYF. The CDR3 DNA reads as TGTGCCAGCAGCCGCGACAGGGTTGGGTACGAGCAGTACTTC.